What follows are 28 T cell receptor beta chains derived from one specimen sequenced in a study of blood T cell repertoires in COVID-19. Here immunoSEQ multiplex PCR was the method, and the copy in TCRdb shows in-frame clones only, minus some. The repertoire holds about 76,000 clones, with roughly four fifths as singletons. Sequenced: peripheral blood. The receptors shown here come from a human donor in a cohort sampled during active COVID-19.

This clone showed up just a few times. This sequence joins TRBV4-1 and TRBJ2-3; 8 bases align to TRBD2. Germline V CDR1 and CDR2: MGHRA, YSYEKL. J lost 7 bases, V lost 1 base, and 7 bases had no gene match. CDR3 length equals 15 residues. The CDR3 protein is CASSQAARGEYTQYF. As DNA, the CDR3 is TGCGCCAGCAGCCAAGCGGCGCGGGGGGAGTATACGCAGTATTTT.

This sequence joins TRBV10-2 and TRBJ2-3; perhaps TRBD2 as D (6 bases). The CDR3 covers 15 residues. Trimming took 4 bases from V and 0 from J, leaving 11 bases between them. CDR1 and CDR2 from the germline V gene are WSHSY and SAAADI. The CDR3 sequence: CASSVAAPSTDTQYF. The CDR3 region has the DNA TGCGCCAGCAGTGTAGCGGCTCCTAGCACAGATACGCAGTATTTT.

This sequence joins TRBV30 and TRBJ1-1; 10 bases agree with TRBD1. V trimming: 1 base; J trimming: 4 bases; junction bases outside the gene matches: 12. Germline V gene data show CDR1 as GTSNPN and CDR2 as SVGIG (reference sequence). The CDR3 runs 17 residues. CDR3 bases: TGTGCCTGGAGTGGGACCTTGCCGGGACAGGGGAGCACTGAAGCTTTCTTT. It specifies CAWSGTLPGQGSTEAFF.

Concerning this clone itself: The same CDR3 also results from other DNA sequences found in this sample. This rearrangement joins TRBV30 to TRBJ1-5; D remains ambiguous. Germline CDR1 and CDR2: GTSNPN and SVGIG (reference sequence). With 0 bases removed from V and 4 bases from J, the gap between germline ends came to 7 bases. CDR3 length equals 13 residues. DNA for the CDR3: TGTGCCTGGAGTGTGGGAGGGAATCAGCCCCAGCATTTT. Translated, it gives CAWSVGGNQPQHF.

The gene calls are TRBV7-3 and TRBJ1-5; no definite D call. Germline values: CDR1 SGHTA, CDR2 FQGTGA. CDR3 length equals 13 residues. V was trimmed by 6 bases and J by 3 bases, leaving 9 bases between them. Here the CDR3 DNA reads TGTGCCAGCAGTCCAGACAACAATCAGCCCCAGCATTTT. Amino acid sequence: CASSPDNNQPQHF.

This chain joins TRBV5-4 and TRBJ2-5; D remains ambiguous. Between the trimmed V and J ends, which lost 0 bases and 4 bases, there was a span of 13 bases. Looked up from germline, CDR1 is SGHNT and CDR2 is YYREEE (reference sequence). CDR3 length equals 15 residues. CDR3 in amino acids: CASSLGIAVGETQYF. The CDR3, as DNA: TGTGCCAGCAGCTTGGGTATAGCAGTAGGAGAGACCCAGTACTTC.

The rearrangement links TRBV7-3 to TRBJ2-1; 7 nucleotides line up with TRBD2. CDR3 size: 15 residues. J lost 7 bases, V lost 0 bases, and 6 bases had no gene match. Looked up from germline, CDR1 is SGHTA and CDR2 is FQGTGA. The CDR3 protein is CASSLTGGSGNEQFF. The CDR3 DNA reads TGTGCCAGCAGCTTAACGGGGGGGTCCGGTAATGAGCAGTTCTTC.

V and J are TRBV30 and TRBJ2-5, with a tentative D call TRBD2 (6 bases). Germline assignment: CDR1 GTSNPN and CDR2 SVGIG (reference sequence). V gave up 0 bases and J gave up 4 bases, with 12 bases separating them. This CDR3 region has 14 residues. CDR3 in DNA: TGTGCCTGGAGTGTAGTGGGGGGAAGAGAGACCCAGTACTTC. Its translation is CAWSVVGGRETQYF.

V usage is TRBV29-1 and J usage is TRBJ2-2; 11 positions match TRBD1. CDR3 length: 13 residues. V dropped 4 bases and J dropped 6; count of bases not matched to a gene: 1. The germline gives CDR1 SQVTM, CDR2 ANQGSEA. The CDR3 sequence is CSVGGQGAGELFF. The CDR3 coding sequence is TGCAGCGTTGGGGGACAGGGGGCCGGGGAGCTGTTTTTT.

CDR3 residues: CSARDREKLFF. Here the CDR3 DNA reads TGCAGTGCTAGGGACAGGGAAAAACTGTTTTTT. The rearrangement uses TRBV20-1 and TRBJ1-4; 7 bases fit TRBD1. Germline CDR1 is DFQATT and CDR2 is SNEGSKA (reference sequence). With V trimmed by 3 bases and J by 8 bases, 0 bases remained unmatched. The CDR3 length is 11 residues.

This clone has just one count. The chain carries TRBV3-1 (or the pseudogene TRBV3-2) and TRBJ2-2; TRBD2 agrees at 7 bases. CDR1 and CDR2 (germline): LGHDT, YNNKEL (reference sequence). The CDR3 has 17 amino acids. Trimming at V came to 8 bases and at J to 6 bases, leaving 18 bases not matched to a gene. This chain's CDR3 is CASVLQGGTAGSGELFF. The CDR3 coding sequence is TGTGCCAGCGTCCTGCAGGGAGGGACCGCGGGTTCCGGGGAGCTGTTTTTT.

The rearrangement links TRBV19 to TRBJ2-3; 9 bases fit TRBD2. CDR1 and CDR2 (germline): LNHDA, SQIVND (reference sequence). V lost 6 bases and J lost 5; bases outside the gene matches: 9. This CDR3 spans 15 amino acids. The CDR3 is CASRFGGGAIDTQYF. For the CDR3, the DNA is TGTGCCAGTAGATTCGGCGGGGGGGCGATAGATACGCAGTATTTT.

The chain is built from TRBV19 and TRBJ1-2; TRBD1 is a possible D gene (6 bases). The CDR3 consists of 18 residues. The ends were cut back, 0 bases at V and 4 bases at J, with 21 bases in the middle. Germline V gene data show CDR1 as LNHDA and CDR2 as SQIVND (reference sequence). CDR3: CASSIDPSNQQGAYGYTF. The CDR3 region has the DNA TGTGCCAGTAGTATAGACCCATCGAACCAACAGGGAGCCTATGGCTACACCTTC.

V is TRBV5-1 and J is TRBJ1-1, with 8 nucleotides matching TRBD1. With 5 bases clipped from V and 0 bases from J, the junction kept 6 bases outside the gene matches. From germline, CDR1 is SGHRS and CDR2 YFSETQ. There are 15 residues in the CDR3. As DNA, the CDR3 is TGCGCCAGCAGGGCCGGGACAGGTATGAACACTGAAGCTTTCTTT. It translates to CASRAGTGMNTEAFF.

Only a few counts were recorded for this clone. The chain joins TRBV2 to TRBJ1-1; TRBD1 matches 7 bases. Germline CDR1 SNHLY, CDR2 FYNNEI. The ends lost 4 bases at V and 0 bases at J; junction bases unmatched: 8. The CDR3 length is 16 residues. The chain's CDR3 is CASSGQGFSMNTEAFF. The CDR3 DNA reads TGTGCCAGCAGTGGACAGGGCTTTTCGATGAACACTGAAGCTTTCTTT.

This chain connects TRBV10-2 to TRBJ2-7, with D unresolved. The V gene lost 6 bases and the J gene lost 6 bases, with 9 bases spanning the gap. The V gene's germline CDR1 is WSHSY and CDR2 SAAADI. The CDR3 runs 11 residues. CDR3 in amino acids: CASSLGPEQYF. CDR3 DNA sequence: TGCGCCAGCAGCCTAGGTCCCGAGCAGTACTTC.

This chain's CDR3 is CASSLEAGNLQGGELFF. For the CDR3, the DNA is TGCGCCAGCAGCTTGGAGGCGGGGAACCTTCAGGGCGGGGAGCTGTTTTTT. The chain is built from TRBV5-1 and TRBJ2-2; D may be TRBD2 (6 bases). Trimming took off 0 bases at V and 7 bases at J, with 19 bases between the two ends. CDR3 length: 17 residues. Germline V gives CDR1 SGHRS, CDR2 YFSETQ. Supplemented by reference TRBV5-1 and TRBJ2-2, the full variable domain reads KAGVTQTPRYLIKTRGQQVTLSCSPISGHRSVSWYQQTPGQGLQFLFEYFSETQRNKGNFPGRFSGRQFSNSRSEMNVSTLELGDSALYLCASSLEAGNLQGGELFFGEGSRLTVL.

The rearrangement links TRBV5-1 to TRBJ2-1, with D tentatively TRBD2 (6 bases). With 0 bases removed from V and 6 bases from J, the gap between germline ends came to 7 bases. The CDR3 is 13 amino acids. CDR1 is SGHRS, CDR2 YFSETQ, per germline. The CDR3 loop is CASSLVGGNEQFF. For the CDR3, the DNA is TGCGCCAGCAGCTTGGTGGGAGGCAATGAGCAGTTCTTC.

CDR3 region: CASRRQGSAKNIQYF. The CDR3 coding sequence is TGTGCCAGCAGACGACAGGGCTCGGCCAAAAACATTCAGTACTTC. This rearrangement joins TRBV5-4 to TRBJ2-4; TRBD1 agrees at 7 bases. Germline CDR1 SGHNT, CDR2 YYREEE (reference sequence). This CDR3 spans 15 amino acids. Losses at the gene ends were 5 bases for V and 1 base for J; bases not matched to a gene: 6.

V usage is TRBV9 and J usage is TRBJ1-6; D is undetermined. V was clipped by 0 bases and J by 8 bases, with 15 bases between them. From germline, CDR1 is SGDLS and CDR2 YYNGEE. CDR3 size: 16 residues. CDR3 nucleotides: TGTGCCAGCAGCGTAGCCCCCCGAGCTGAGGATTCACCCCTCCACTTT. Translating gives CASSVAPRAEDSPLHF.

The chain carries TRBV4-2 and TRBJ1-1; D might be TRBD1 (6 bases). This CDR3 is 16 amino acids long. V was clipped by 2 bases and J by 5 bases, with 18 bases between them. Germline CDR1 is LGHNA and CDR2 is YNFKEQ. CDR3 region: CASSQPTGQSGTEAFF. The CDR3 nucleotides are TGTGCCAGCAGCCAACCTACCGGACAGTCAGGGACTGAAGCTTTCTTT.

This chain connects TRBV19 to TRBJ1-5, with 8 bases identical to TRBD1. This CDR3 spans 15 amino acids. After removal of 10 bases from V and 3 bases from J, the junction contained 11 bases not matched to a gene. Germline values: CDR1 LNHDA, CDR2 SQIVND (reference sequence). CDR3 sequence reads: CANPPDRADNQPQHF. Here the CDR3 DNA reads TGTGCCAACCCCCCGGACAGGGCTGACAATCAGCCCCAGCATTTT.

V usage is TRBV7-3 and J usage is TRBJ1-1, with 7 bases fitting TRBD1. CDR3 length equals 14 residues. In germline, CDR1 is SGHTA, CDR2 FQGTGA. V shed 3 bases, J shed 1 base, and the junction held 2 bases outside the gene matches. CDR3 sequence reads: CASSLQGGNTEAFF. For the CDR3, the DNA is TGTGCCAGCAGCTTGCAGGGGGGGAACACTGAAGCTTTCTTT.

The table lists this clone with a few counts. The rearrangement joins TRBV7-9 to TRBJ1-3, with D unclear. Deletions cut 1 base from V and 2 bases from J, with 3 bases between. This CDR3 region has 13 residues. Germline lookup yields CDR1 SEHNR and CDR2 FQNEAQ (reference sequence). This chain's CDR3 is CASSLGTGNTIYF. The CDR3 DNA sequence: TGTGCCAGCAGCTTAGGTACTGGAAACACCATATATTTT.

This chain joins TRBV5-1 and TRBJ2-3, with TRBD2 matching 11 bases. The CDR3 is made up of 19 amino acids. Germline V gene sequence: CDR1 SGHRS, CDR2 YFSETQ. V dropped 0 bases and J dropped 1; count of bases not matched to a gene: 10. Here the CDR3 DNA reads TGCGCCAGCAGCTTGGGCCCCTTAACTAGCGGGGGCGGCACAGATACGCAGTATTTT. Encoded protein: CASSLGPLTSGGGTDTQYF.

The rearrangement joins TRBV5-1 to TRBJ1-5; D possibly corresponds to TRBD1 (5 bases). Trimming cost V 1 base and J 5 bases, with 7 bases left between them. The CDR3 covers 13 residues. In germline, CDR1 is SGHRS, CDR2 YFSETQ. CDR3 residues: CASSLRGDQPQHF. The CDR3 coding sequence is TGCGCCAGCAGCTTGAGGGGTGATCAGCCCCAGCATTTT.

The J gene is TRBJ1-2, the V gene TRBV4-1, with D tentatively TRBD1 (5 bases). This CDR3 has 13 residues. From germline, CDR1 is MGHRA and CDR2 YSYEKL. V was pared by 4 bases and J by 4 bases, with 10 bases between. The CDR3 DNA sequence: TGCGCCAGCAGCCTGCGGGACTTCTATGGCTACACCTTC. This gives the protein CASSLRDFYGYTF.

The V call is TRBV18, the J call TRBJ1-2; TRBD1 aligns across 7 bases. The CDR3 has 15 residues. Per the germline V gene, CDR1 is KGHSH and CDR2 is LQKENI. With 2 bases clipped from V and 2 bases from J, the junction kept 5 bases outside the gene matches. CDR3 DNA sequence: TGTGCCAGCTCACCAGTGACAGGGAGGAACTATGGCTACACCTTC. Protein sequence: CASSPVTGRNYGYTF.